The sequence of this T cell receptor beta chain was determined in a study of blood T cell repertoires in COVID-19. Study overall: The United States, Italy and Spain provided the acute and convalescent COVID-19 samples.

With 0 bases removed from V and 10 bases from J, the gap between germline ends came to 25 bases. Germline V gives CDR1 SGHRS, CDR2 YFSETQ. The CDR3 sequence is 17 residues long. Using immunoSEQ multiplex PCR, the repertoire was profiled, and TCRdb retains in-frame clones only, with some absent. The sample contains 60,000 to 80,000 clones, 65% to 85% of which appear only once. The TCR was taken from a middle-aged man with COVID-19, enrolled during active disease. V is TRBV5-1 and J is TRBJ1-1, with a weak D call TRBD1 (5 bases). What was sequenced was peripheral blood. CDR3 residues: CASSLAGTQHRNRLAFF. The CDR3 coding sequence is TGCGCCAGCAGCTTGGCCGGTACGCAACACAGGAACCGTCTAGCTTTCTTT.